The 23 T cell receptor beta chains below come from one sample, sequenced in a study of T cells in Graves' hyperthyroidism and ophthalmopathy (dated by TCRdb to the late 2010s). The library was produced with multiplex PCR. TCRdb names Illumina HiSeq 2000 as the instrument used. Amplification of TCR beta CDR3 regions was carried out from RNA transcripts. For the first round of RT-PCR on the TCR CDR3, the HTBI primer set was used together with the Qiagen OneStep RT-PCR kit. TCRdb applied fastp at Q25 and MiXCR to the public reads, then kept only in-frame beta chains. Every CDR3 protein is listed once, alongside the most common genes and DNA of its rows. The sample table lists 500,000 to 800,000 distinct CDR3 sequences, roughly 15% of them with a count of one. Approximately 13% of the sample is held by the ten biggest clonotypes. Sequenced: blood. All receptors derive from a woman aged 50 to 65 with Graves' ophthalmopathy.

The CDR3, as DNA: TGTGCCAGTAGTATAATGGCGGGAGGGATCACAGATACGCAGTATTTT. It specifies CASSIMAGGITDTQYF. This chain connects TRBV19 to TRBJ2-3, with 9 bases fitting TRBD2. The CDR3 is made up of 16 amino acids. J lost 2 bases, V lost 2 bases, and 5 bases had no gene match. Looked up from germline, CDR1 is LNHDA and CDR2 is SQIVND (reference sequence).

This clonotype was picked up many times. The chain employs TRBV11-2 and TRBJ2-4; D tentatively fits TRBD1 or TRBD2 (5 bases each). V was clipped by 4 bases and J by 9 bases, with 22 bases between them. The CDR3 sequence is 16 residues long. Germline V gene lookup returns CDR1 SGHAT and CDR2 FQNNGV. CDR3 in amino acids: CASSSLKGRDIIIQYF. The CDR3 DNA is TGTGCCAGCAGCTCCCTGAAGGGGAGAGATATAATCATTCAGTACTTC.

This clonotype appeared many times. The V and J genes are TRBV2 and TRBJ2-3, with a possible D match to TRBD2 (6 bases). Trimming removed 4 bases from V and 0 bases from J, with 14 bases in between. Germline-derived CDR1 and CDR2 are SNHLY and FYNNEI. The CDR3 has 16 residues. Written as DNA, the CDR3 is TGTGCCAGCAGTGGACGGGACGGGGGAAGCACAGATACGCAGTATTTT. Protein product: CASSGRDGGSTDTQYF. The whole variable domain, remainder taken from reference TRBV2 and TRBJ2-3, is EPEVTQTPSHQVTQMGQEVILRCVPISNHLYFYWYRQILGQKVEFLVSFYNNEISEKSEIFDDQFSVERPDGSNFTLKIRSTKLEDSAMYFCASSGRDGGSTDTQYFGPGTRLTVL.

The sample holds many counts of this clonotype. CDR3 DNA sequence: TGTGCCAGCAGCCAGGGAGCCACTGAAGCTTTCTTT. It codes for CASSQGATEAFF. The gene calls are TRBV3-1 and TRBJ1-1; D unresolved. Germline V gene lookup returns CDR1 LGHDT and CDR2 YNNKEL (reference sequence). Trimming took off 3 bases at V and 4 bases at J, with 6 bases between the two ends. The CDR3 covers 12 residues.

This clonotype occurred many times. The V gene is TRBV3-1, the J gene TRBJ2-3; no reliable D call. V lost 2 bases and J 2 bases, leaving 14 bases between the germline ends. There are 16 residues in the CDR3. Germline-derived CDR1 and CDR2 are LGHDT and YNNKEL (reference sequence). CDR3 region: CASSQWTAAHTDTQYF. DNA of the CDR3: TGTGCCAGCAGCCAATGGACGGCGGCTCACACAGATACGCAGTATTTT.

This clonotype was found a few times. The rearrangement joins TRBV2 to TRBJ2-2; D possibly corresponds to TRBD1 (7 bases). In germline, CDR1 is SNHLY, CDR2 FYNNEI. V was shortened by 8 bases and J by 3 bases, with 16 bases between the two germline ends. This CDR3 is built from 15 residues. Here the CDR3 DNA reads TGTGCCAGCGAGGGGGCCGCGGGGCACACCGGGGAGCTGTTTTTT. Its translation: CASEGAAGHTGELFF.

This clonotype was seen many times. The CDR3 DNA reads TGTGCCAGCAGTGACGACAGGTTCATGAACACTGAAGCTTTCTTT. Encoded protein: CASSDDRFMNTEAFF. The gene calls are TRBV6-1 and TRBJ1-1, with D possibly matching TRBD1 (6 bases). CDR3 length equals 15 residues. Trimming took 3 bases from V and 0 from J, leaving 11 bases between them. CDR1 and CDR2 (germline): MNHNS, SASEGT.

The sample holds many counts of this clonotype. The J gene is TRBJ1-4, the V gene TRBV12-3 or TRBV12-4; 8 bases line up with TRBD1. V shed 5 bases and J 3 bases; nucleotides not matched to a gene: 5. The CDR3 has 15 amino acids. As DNA, the CDR3 is TGTGCCAGCAGTCCAGACAGGGGTGCTAATGAAAAACTGTTTTTT. Its protein is CASSPDRGANEKLFF.

The rearrangement links TRBV10-1 to TRBJ1-1; D uncertain. CDR3 length: 13 residues. Germline V gene lookup returns CDR1 WNHNN and CDR2 SYGVQD (reference sequence). With 7 bases removed from V and 5 bases from J, the gap between germline ends came to 14 bases. The CDR3 is CASTPRVGTEAFF. The CDR3 region has the DNA TGCGCCAGCACCCCGCGGGTTGGGACTGAAGCTTTCTTT.

Many counts were recorded for this clonotype. The CDR3, as DNA: TGTGCCAGCACCAGGACGGCGAACACTGAAGCTTTCTTT. Its protein is CASTRTANTEAFF. The chain links TRBV2 to TRBJ1-1; D remains unclear. The V end lost 7 bases, the J end lost 1 base, and 10 bases lay between the germline ends. The length of the CDR3 is 13 residues. Per germline, CDR1 SNHLY and CDR2 FYNNEI.

This clonotype occurred many times. V and J are TRBV5-1 and TRBJ2-5; D possibly corresponds to TRBD1 (5 bases). This CDR3 comprises 14 residues. Trimming stripped 1 base from V and 2 bases from J, with 9 bases between. Germline V gene lookup returns CDR1 SGHRS and CDR2 YFSETQ. For the CDR3, the DNA is TGCGCCAGCAGCTTGACGGCAGGGCAAGAGACCCAGTACTTC. Translation: CASSLTAGQETQYF.

In its sample, this clonotype was seen a few times. The chain recombines TRBV5-4 with TRBJ2-1, with D possibly matching TRBD1 (6 bases). This CDR3 comprises 14 residues. The V end lost 4 bases, the J end lost 3 bases, and 11 bases lay between the germline ends. Germline loops: CDR1 SGHNT, CDR2 YYREEE (reference sequence). The CDR3 loop reads CASSAGTNYNEQFF. For the CDR3, the DNA is TGTGCCAGCAGCGCTGGGACAAACTACAATGAGCAGTTCTTC.

The chain carries TRBV27 and TRBJ2-7; TRBD1 aligns across 7 bases. Germline values: CDR1 MNHEY, CDR2 SMNVEV (reference sequence). The V gene end was trimmed by 4 bases and the J gene end by 2 bases; junction bases not matched to a gene: 14. The CDR3 has 17 residues. CDR3 region: CASSSRQGHQTTYEQYF. CDR3 nucleotides: TGTGCCAGCAGTTCCAGACAGGGCCATCAAACAACCTACGAGCAGTACTTC.

This clonotype was counted at least ten times. The chain couples TRBV6-2 or TRBV6-3 to TRBJ2-5; D is undetermined. Germline lookup yields CDR1 MNHEY and CDR2 SVGEGT. The V end was cut by 9 bases, the J end by 1 base, with 12 bases between. The CDR3 spans 13 residues. CDR3 sequence (DNA): TGTGCCAGTTTATCTGTGGGCCAAGAGACCCAGTACTTC. Translated, it gives CASLSVGQETQYF.

The chain uses TRBV2 and TRBJ2-4; 12 bases match TRBD2. Looked up from germline, CDR1 is SNHLY and CDR2 is FYNNEI. V dropped 8 bases and J dropped 9; count of bases not matched to a gene: 11. This CDR3 is built from 15 residues. In DNA, the CDR3 is TGTGCCAGCGGTGGGACTAGCGGGTCCCGGGGCATTCAGTACTTC. It translates to CASGGTSGSRGIQYF.

Ten or more counts support this clonotype. The J gene is TRBJ1-2, the V gene TRBV7-2, with 7 bases aligning to TRBD1. This CDR3 has 13 amino acids. Germline V lookup: CDR1 SGHTA, CDR2 FQGNSA. J gave up 5 bases and V 5 bases, and 5 bases lay outside the gene matches. CDR3 nucleotides: TGTGCCAGCAGCACACAGGGGACATATGGCTACACCTTC. This translates into CASSTQGTYGYTF. The whole variable domain, remainder taken from reference TRBV7-2 and TRBJ1-2, is GAGVSQSPSNKVTEKGKDVELRCDPISGHTALYWYRQSLGQGLEFLIYFQGNSAPDKSGLPSDRFSAERTGGSVSTLTIQRTQQEDSAVYLCASSTQGTYGYTFGSGTRLTVV.

Many counts were recorded for this clonotype. The V gene is TRBV27, the J gene TRBJ2-3; 7 bases line up with TRBD2. The CDR3 extends over 16 amino acids. CDR1 and CDR2 (germline): MNHEY, SMNVEV (reference sequence). The ends lost 0 bases at V and 4 bases at J; junction bases unmatched: 7. The CDR3 region is CASSLSRTSRADTQYF. CDR3 in DNA: TGTGCCAGCAGTTTATCGAGGACTAGTAGGGCAGATACGCAGTATTTT.

CDR3 region: CASRVAGTYNEQFF. CDR3 in DNA: TGTGCCAGCAGGGTGGCGGGAACATACAATGAGCAGTTCTTC. The chain recombines TRBV25-1 with TRBJ2-1; D possibly corresponds to TRBD2 (6 bases). CDR1 and CDR2 from the germline V gene are MGHDK and SYGVNS. The CDR3 spans 14 residues. The ends were cut back, 6 bases at V and 4 bases at J, with 13 bases in the middle.

To note about this clonotype: Just one base apart from a much larger clone, this may be a read error. The V gene is TRBV28, the J gene TRBJ1-1, with 9 bases identical to TRBD1. The V segment lost 3 bases and the J segment 3 bases; nucleotides outside the gene matches: 2. CDR3 size: 14 residues. Germline V gene sequence: CDR1 MDHEN, CDR2 SYDVKM. The DNA of the CDR3 is TGTGCCAGCAGTTTTCGGGACAGGGACACTGAAGCTTTCTTT. Translation: CASSFRDRDTEAFF.

The rearrangement links TRBV2 to TRBJ2-7; D gene ambiguous. This CDR3 spans 15 amino acids. Trimming removed 1 base at V and 3 bases at J, with 13 bases between. Germline V CDR1 and CDR2: SNHLY, FYNNEI. CDR3 DNA: TGTGCCAGCAGTGAAGGGGGTTTACCCATCTACGAGCAGTACTTC. The encoded protein is CASSEGGLPIYEQYF.

Notes on this clonotype: This clone may be a read error of a much larger clone one base away. Without the conserved terminal phenylalanine or tryptophan, this CDR3 likely stems from a read error. J is TRBJ2-1 and V is TRBV11-3, with D maybe TRBD2 (6 bases). The CDR3 loop spans 15 amino acids. V lost 7 bases and J 0 bases, leaving 13 bases between the germline ends. CDR1 is SGHNT and CDR2 is YENEEA in the germline V gene. The CDR3 DNA sequence: TGTGCCAGCAAACCCGGGAGAATCTCCTACAATGAGCAGTTCTCC. Its protein product is CASKPGRISYNEQFS.

This clonotype was recorded a few times. The J gene is TRBJ1-4, the V gene TRBV5-1; D call uncertain. This CDR3 is 21 amino acids long. Trimming left V 4 bases short and J 3 bases short, with 31 bases between. Germline CDR1 reads SGHRS; CDR2 reads YFSETQ. In DNA form, the CDR3 reads TGCGCCAGCAGCCTGGGTTTTAGGACGCAATTTTCCAACCCAGCTAATGAAAAACTGTTTTTT. Its protein is CASSLGFRTQFSNPANEKLFF.

The V call is TRBV7-9, the J call TRBJ2-5; D remains unclear. Germline-derived CDR1 and CDR2 are SEHNR and FQNEAQ (reference sequence). CDR3 size: 13 residues. The V end was cut by 5 bases, the J end by 12 bases, with 19 bases between. The CDR3 region is CASSKEFAQKEYF. In DNA, the CDR3 is TGTGCCAGCAGCAAAGAATTCGCACAGAAAGAGTACTTC.